This T cell receptor beta chain was retrieved from a study of T cell repertoires in cytomegalovirus infection. J lost 7 bases, V lost 5 bases, and 9 bases had no gene match. Germline CDR1 SGHAT, CDR2 FQNNGV. CDR3 length equals 14 residues. TCRdb passed the reads through MiXCR, listing each CDR3 protein once. The sample includes 71,000 or so distinct CDR3 sequences, roughly 20% of them seen just once. This clonotype was seen more than once but under ten times. Its antigen is not identified. The J gene is TRBJ2-7, the V gene TRBV11-2; TRBD1 matches at 9 bases. Source: CD8+ T cells from cultured PBMCs, taken from culture after CMV antigen stimulation. The clonotype was recovered from a human donor in good health (CMV status not recorded). Some clones in this sample may be carry-over from other donors' samples. In DNA form, the CDR3 reads TGTGCCAGCAGCAAGACTCGGGACAGGGAAGAGCAGTACTTC. Residues: CASSKTRDREEQYF.